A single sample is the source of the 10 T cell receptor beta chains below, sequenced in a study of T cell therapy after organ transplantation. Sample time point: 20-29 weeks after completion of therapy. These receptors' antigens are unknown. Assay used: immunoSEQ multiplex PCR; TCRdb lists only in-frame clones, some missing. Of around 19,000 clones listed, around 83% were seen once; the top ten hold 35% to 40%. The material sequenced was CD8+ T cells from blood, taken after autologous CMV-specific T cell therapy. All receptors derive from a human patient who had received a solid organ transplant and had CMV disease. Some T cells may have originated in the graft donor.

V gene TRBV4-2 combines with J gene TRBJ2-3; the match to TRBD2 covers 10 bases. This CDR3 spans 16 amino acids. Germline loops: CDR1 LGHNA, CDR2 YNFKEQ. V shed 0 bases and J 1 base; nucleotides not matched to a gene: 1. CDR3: CASSQELAGGTDTQYF. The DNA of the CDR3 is TGTGCCAGCAGCCAAGAGCTAGCGGGAGGCACAGATACGCAGTATTTT.

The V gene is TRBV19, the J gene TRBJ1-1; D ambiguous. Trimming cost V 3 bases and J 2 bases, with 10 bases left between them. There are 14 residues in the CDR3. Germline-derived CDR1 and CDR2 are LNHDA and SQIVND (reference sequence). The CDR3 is CASSIGTANTEAFF. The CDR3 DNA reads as TGTGCCAGTAGTATCGGCACAGCAAACACTGAAGCTTTCTTT.

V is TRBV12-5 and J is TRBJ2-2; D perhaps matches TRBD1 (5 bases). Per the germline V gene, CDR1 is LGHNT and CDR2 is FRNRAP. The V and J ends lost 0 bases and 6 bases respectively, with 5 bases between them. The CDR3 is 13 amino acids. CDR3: CASGLVGAGELFF. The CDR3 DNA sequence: TGTGCTAGTGGTTTGGTAGGGGCCGGGGAGCTGTTTTTT.

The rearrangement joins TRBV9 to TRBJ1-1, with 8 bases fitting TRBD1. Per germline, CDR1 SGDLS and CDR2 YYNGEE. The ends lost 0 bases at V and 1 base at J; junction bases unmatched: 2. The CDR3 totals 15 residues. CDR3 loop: CASSVGQGANTEAFF. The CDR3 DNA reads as TGTGCCAGCAGCGTAGGGCAGGGGGCGAACACTGAAGCTTTCTTT.

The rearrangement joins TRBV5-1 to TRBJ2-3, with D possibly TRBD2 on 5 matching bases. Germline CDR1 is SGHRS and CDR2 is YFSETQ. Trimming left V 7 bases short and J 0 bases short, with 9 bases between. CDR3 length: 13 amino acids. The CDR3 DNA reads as TGCGCCAGCCCCAGCGGAAGCACAGATACGCAGTATTTT. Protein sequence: CASPSGSTDTQYF.

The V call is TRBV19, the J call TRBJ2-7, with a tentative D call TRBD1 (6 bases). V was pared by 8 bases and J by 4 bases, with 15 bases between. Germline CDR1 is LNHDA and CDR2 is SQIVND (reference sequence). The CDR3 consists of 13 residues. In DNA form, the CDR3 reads TGTGCCAGTGGACAGCTGTTCGGGTACGAGCAGTACTTC. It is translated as CASGQLFGYEQYF.

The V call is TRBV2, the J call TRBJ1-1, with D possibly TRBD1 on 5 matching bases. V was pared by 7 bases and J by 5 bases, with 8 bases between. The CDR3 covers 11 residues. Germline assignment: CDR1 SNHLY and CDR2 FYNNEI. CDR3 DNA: TGTGCCAGCAACTGGGGGACTGAAGCTTTCTTT. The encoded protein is CASNWGTEAFF. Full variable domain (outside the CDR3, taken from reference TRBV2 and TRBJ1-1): EPEVTQTPSHQVTQMGQEVILRCVPISNHLYFYWYRQILGQKVEFLVSFYNNEISEKSEIFDDQFSVERPDGSNFTLKIRSTKLEDSAMYFCASNWGTEAFFGQGTRLTVV.

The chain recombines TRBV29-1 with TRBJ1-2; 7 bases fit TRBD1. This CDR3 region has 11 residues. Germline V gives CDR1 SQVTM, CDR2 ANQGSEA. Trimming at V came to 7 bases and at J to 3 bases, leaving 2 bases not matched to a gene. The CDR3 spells CSDGTDYGYTF. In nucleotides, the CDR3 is TGCAGCGATGGGACAGACTATGGCTACACCTTC.

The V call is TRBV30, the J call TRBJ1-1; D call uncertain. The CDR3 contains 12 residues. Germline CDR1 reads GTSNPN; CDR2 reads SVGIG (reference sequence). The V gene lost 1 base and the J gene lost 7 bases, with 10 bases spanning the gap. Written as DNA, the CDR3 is TGTGCCTGGAGTGAAGGGTTGGGTGAAGCTTTCTTT. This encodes CAWSEGLGEAFF.

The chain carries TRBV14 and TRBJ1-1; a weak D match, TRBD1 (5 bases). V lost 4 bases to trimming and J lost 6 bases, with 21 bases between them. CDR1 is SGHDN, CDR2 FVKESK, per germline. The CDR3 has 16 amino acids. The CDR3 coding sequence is TGTGCCAGCAGCCCGTTTGAGGGGATGGGAACAGCTGAAGCTTTCTTT. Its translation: CASSPFEGMGTAEAFF.